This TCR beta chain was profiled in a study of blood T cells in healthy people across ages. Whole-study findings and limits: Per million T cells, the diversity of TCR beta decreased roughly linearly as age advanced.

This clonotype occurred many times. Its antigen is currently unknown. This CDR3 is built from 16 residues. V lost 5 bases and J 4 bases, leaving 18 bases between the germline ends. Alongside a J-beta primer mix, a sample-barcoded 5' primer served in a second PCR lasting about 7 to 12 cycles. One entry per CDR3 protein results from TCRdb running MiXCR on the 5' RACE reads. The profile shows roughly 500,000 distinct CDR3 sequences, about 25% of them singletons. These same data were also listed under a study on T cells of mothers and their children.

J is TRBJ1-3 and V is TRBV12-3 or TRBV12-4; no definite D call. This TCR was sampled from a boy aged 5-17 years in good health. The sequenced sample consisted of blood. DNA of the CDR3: TGTGCCAGCAGTCCTCTGGACTGGGTCTCCGGAAACACCATATATTTT. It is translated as CASSPLDWVSGNTIYF.